This TCR beta chain was obtained from a study of T cells in Graves' hyperthyroidism and ophthalmopathy. At the level of the study: Peripheral blood was taken when the disease was first diagnosed, before any treatment began. Study-wide points: Using 13 V-J features, a model discriminated ophthalmopathy from stable hyperthyroidism.

What was amplified from RNA transcripts were TCR beta CDR3 regions. With the HTBI primer set, the TCR CDR3 went through a first round of RT-PCR. TCRdb itself ran the multiplex PCR reads through MiXCR, one entry per CDR3 protein. The data hold about 150,000 distinct CDR3 sequences, with approximately 24% observed a single time. This clonotype showed up many times. What it binds is unknown. Pregnant or lactating patients were excluded, as were those with uncontrolled infection or other autoimmune disease. The TCR sequence derives from a woman aged 50 to 60 with Graves' hyperthyroidism that later progressed to Graves' ophthalmopathy. Sequenced: blood.

CDR3 nucleotides: TGTGCCAGCAGCAAATCAGTTCGGACAGGGCGGAACACTGAAGCTTTCTTT. Its protein product is CASSKSVRTGRNTEAFF. The V and J genes are TRBV7-3 and TRBJ1-1, with 8 bases lining up with TRBD1. CDR1 and CDR2 from the germline V gene are SGHTA and FQGTGA. J lost 1 base, V lost 5 bases, and 12 bases had no gene match. This CDR3 is built from 17 residues.